The table lists the clone carrying this T cell receptor beta chain with a few counts. Its specificity is not known. V gave up 6 bases and J gave up 11 bases, with 23 bases separating them. This CDR3 comprises 15 residues. Germline CDR1 MNHEY, CDR2 SVGAGI. This entry is derived from a study of T cell repertoires in cytomegalovirus infection. The study, taken as a whole, reports: Summed public TCR beta family frequency identified CMV carriers bearing the relevant HLA.

MiXCR was run by TCRdb on the reads, yielding one entry per CDR3 protein. This repertoire shows more than 400,000 distinct CDR3 sequences, roughly 29% found once; its top ten account for around 13%. This chain connects TRBV6-5 to TRBJ2-1; D is unresolved. This sequence originates from a human donor in good health (CMV status not recorded). Some clones in this sample may be carry-over from other donors' samples. The sample comprised PBMCs. The CDR3 spells CASSPFRGMVVKQFF. The CDR3 nucleotides read TGTGCCAGCAGCCCCTTCAGAGGAATGGTCGTCAAGCAGTTCTTC.